The present T cell receptor beta chain was sequenced within a study of OX40 agonist ivuxolimab in advanced cancers. The study, taken as a whole, reports: Relative to CD4+, CD8+ T cells held more expanded clones on average.

The CDR3 has 16 amino acids. Germline V gives CDR1 LGHNA, CDR2 YNFKEQ. The V segment lost 1 base and the J segment 5 bases; nucleotides outside the gene matches: 4. In its sample, this clone was seen once. Its antigen is as yet unknown. The repertoire was sequenced with immunoSEQ multiplex PCR; TCRdb's copy has only in-frame clones and lacks some. The table lists 100,000 to 150,000 clones, about nine tenths of them singletons. The sample was CD4+ or CD8+ T cells sorted from blood, taken in a trial of the OX40 agonist ivuxolimab. This clonotype was obtained from an adult with an advanced solid tumor such as melanoma, head and neck, liver or kidney cancer. The gene calls are TRBV4-2 and TRBJ2-3, with 12 bases that match TRBD2. The CDR3 protein is CASSQGRGLAGDTQYF. As DNA, the CDR3 is TGTGCCAGCAGCCAAGGGAGGGGACTAGCGGGAGATACGCAGTATTTT.